This TCR beta chain was recorded in a study of cytomegalovirus exposure and HLA in healthy donors. General observations from the study: Earlier results showed most TCR beta V segments being productive about 90% or about 30% of the time.

PCR employed 60 Vbeta and 13 Jbeta primers. The method was immunoSEQ multiplex PCR; TCRdb's version includes in-frame clones alone and lacks a portion of them. The data show about 240,000 clones, around 84% seen once. Points on this clone: Its specificity is not known.

V shed 1 base and J 9 bases; nucleotides not matched to a gene: 9. The CDR3 contains 15 residues. The germline V gene has CDR1 MDHEN and CDR2 SYDVKM. Sequencing input: PBMCs. The genes are TRBV28 and TRBJ1-3, with 7 bases matching TRBD1. The receptor's source is a girl aged 2 to 9 in good health and CMV-seronegative. Here the CDR3 reads CASSLFRQGVATIYF. As DNA, the CDR3 is TGTGCCAGCAGTTTATTCCGACAGGGTGTTGCCACCATATATTTT.